This T cell receptor (beta chain) appears in the sequencing data of a study of CXCR3-negative and CXCR3-positive naive CD8 T cells. Study-level results: Both naive subsets had comparably high diversity; memory CD8+ cells much lower. Surface CD5 looked about the same in the naive subsets, so the authors worked out TCR strength from TRB CDR3 properties. Naive cells that were CXCR3-positive had more hydrophobic TRB CDR3s (compared with CXCR3-negative naive cells).

By phenotype, naive CD8+ T cells were CD45RO-CCR7+CD27+CD95-. On this clonotype itself: Its specificity is not known.

The libraries of TRB cDNA were constructed through 5' RACE using UMI labels. TCRdb reprocessed the 5' RACE reads and stores each CDR3 protein as one record, lacking DNA. The repertoire table contains 45,000 to 75,000 distinct CDR3 sequences. The CDR3 length is 13 residues. Germline CDR1 MNHEY, CDR2 SMNVEV (reference sequence). Sample: naive CXCR3- CD8+ T cells from blood. Stated subset: CD45RO-CCR7+CD27+CD95- naive CD8+ T cells lacking CXCR3 (TNR3-). This receptor was identified in a human donor in good health. Some clones in this sample may be carry-over from other donors' samples. The chain joins TRBV27 to TRBJ1-1; without DNA, the TCRdb call of TRBD1 cannot be checked. The CDR3 sequence: CASSTWTGQEAFF.